The rows below give T cell receptor beta chains drawn from one sample of a study of blood T cell repertoires in COVID-19. Assay: immunoSEQ multiplex PCR; the TCRdb copy retains only in-frame clones and omits some. The sample shows about 170,000 clones, 85% to 90% of them seen only once. The sample comprised peripheral blood. These receptors originate from a woman aged 55-70 years with COVID-19, enrolled during active disease. The CDR3 runs from the conserved cysteine through the conserved F or W. D genes are given only for firm matches. The size of a clone is reported for some rows only, either as once, few or many, or as a class for expanded clones.

V	D	J	size	DNA	CDR3
TRBV4-3	NA	TRBJ1-2	NA	TGCGCCAGCAGTCAAGGAGCAGGGTGGAGGGATAACTATGGCTACACCTTC	CASSQGAGWRDNYGYTF
TRBV2	TRBD2	TRBJ2-3	NA	TGTGCCAGTGATGACTCTAGCGGGGATACAGATACGCAGTATTTT	CASDDSSGDTDTQYF
TRBV5-1	NA	TRBJ2-7	NA	TGCGCCAGCAGCTTTACACAATCCTACGAGCAGTACTTC	CASSFTQSYEQYF
TRBV6-6	NA	TRBJ1-1	NA	TGTGCCAGCAGCCCGACCCCGGGGGCTTTCTTT	CASSPTPGAFF
TRBV24-1	NA	TRBJ1-2	NA	TGTGCCACCTCAGATGGCATCCAGGGCTACACCTTC	CATSDGIQGYTF
TRBV12-3/TRBV12-4	NA	TRBJ1-2	NA	TGTGCCAGCAGTTTTAAGACAGGCTATGGCTACACCTTC	CASSFKTGYGYTF
TRBV7-2	NA	TRBJ1-2	NA	TGTGCCAGCAGCTTAGCACTGGGGCCGAACTATGGCTACACCTTC	CASSLALGPNYGYTF
TRBV7-9	NA	TRBJ1-5	NA	TGTGCCAGCAGCTTAACGACACAGCCCCAGCATTTT	CASSLTTQPQHF
TRBV2	NA	TRBJ2-7	few	TGTGCCAGCAGTAAACTAGTTCAAGAGCAGTACTTC	CASSKLVQEQYF
TRBV6-2/TRBV6-3	NA	TRBJ1-1	few	TGTGCCAGCAGTTACGGGGCAGCTGAAGCTTTCTTT	CASSYGAAEAFF
TRBV30	TRBD2	TRBJ2-7	NA	TGTGCCTGGTGTGGGGGGGGTGGCGGGAACTACGAGCAGTACTTC	CAWCGGGGGNYEQYF
TRBV9	NA	TRBJ1-6	NA	TGTGCCAGCAGCGTATACAGTTCACCCCTCCACTTT	CASSVYSSPLHF
TRBV5-4	TRBD1	TRBJ1-2	NA	TGTGCCAGCAGCCGGGGACAGCCGGCTAACTATGGCTACACCTTC	CASSRGQPANYGYTF
TRBV6-6	TRBD1	TRBJ2-7	NA	TGTGCCAGCAGTTACCGTACAGGGGCCTACGAGCAGTACTTC	CASSYRTGAYEQYF
TRBV9	TRBD1	TRBJ1-3	NA	TGTGCCAGCAGCCCACAGGGGGCGCGGGGAAACACCATATATTTT	CASSPQGARGNTIYF
TRBV6-5	NA	TRBJ1-1	NA	TGTGCCAGCAGTTACCAGGGCGGATTGGGCACTGAAGCTTTCTTT	CASSYQGGLGTEAFF
TRBV7-2	NA	TRBJ1-3	NA	TGTGCCAGCAGTCGGACAGACTCTGGAAACACCATATATTTT	CASSRTDSGNTIYF
TRBV2	NA	TRBJ2-5	NA	TGTGCCAGCAGTGCTGGGCACTCTAACCAAGAGACCCAGTACTTC	CASSAGHSNQETQYF
TRBV9	NA	TRBJ2-7	NA	TGTGCCAGCAGCCCACCCAGCGGACCCCCCTACGAGCAGTACTTC	CASSPPSGPPYEQYF
TRBV19	TRBD1	TRBJ2-5	NA	TGTGCCAGTAGTACGCGGACAGGGGCGAAGACCCAGTACTTC	CASSTRTGAKTQYF
TRBV2	TRBD2	TRBJ2-3	NA	TGTGCCAGCAAGGCTAGCGGGAGCATATTGGATACGCAGTATTTT	CASKASGSILDTQYF
TRBV7-8	TRBD1	TRBJ1-5	NA	TGTGCCAGCAGCTCTGGACAGGGAGGTCAGCCCCAGCATTTT	CASSSGQGGQPQHF
TRBV2	TRBD1	TRBJ2-3	NA	TGTGCCAGCAGTGGGGGACAGGGAACCACAGATACGCAGTATTTT	CASSGGQGTTDTQYF